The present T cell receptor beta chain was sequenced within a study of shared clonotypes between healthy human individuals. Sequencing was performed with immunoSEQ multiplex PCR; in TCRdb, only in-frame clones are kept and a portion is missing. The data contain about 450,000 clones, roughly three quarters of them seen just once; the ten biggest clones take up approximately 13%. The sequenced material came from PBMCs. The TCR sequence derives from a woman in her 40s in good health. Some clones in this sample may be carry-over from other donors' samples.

The CDR3 region is CASSPGQETGELFF. DNA for the CDR3: TGTGCCAGCAGTCCGGGACAGGAGACCGGGGAGCTGTTTTTT. This rearrangement joins TRBV6-1 to TRBJ2-2, with TRBD1 matching over 8 bases. This CDR3 is 14 amino acids long. Germline V gene data show CDR1 as MNHNS and CDR2 as SASEGT. With 5 bases clipped from V and 5 bases from J, the junction kept 4 bases outside the gene matches.